These 27 T cell receptor beta chains were all obtained from the same sample, sequenced in a study of CD8 T cells in ankylosing spondylitis. The study's findings and limits: Blood from ankylosing spondylitis patients appeared to carry a characteristic roughly eight-variant TCR beta motif.

Each CDR3 protein gets one entry after TCRdb re-called the 5' RACE reads with MiXCR. In the table there are approximately 300,000 distinct CDR3 sequences, 6.5% to 10% of which are singletons. These TCRs' antigens remain unknown. What was sequenced was blood, either unsorted or a sorted T cell fraction (not recorded which). The receptor set was obtained from a male donor with ankylosing spondylitis.

This clonotype was recorded many times. The rearrangement links TRBV29-1 to TRBJ2-1; possibly TRBD2 for D (5 bases). Germline values: CDR1 SQVTM, CDR2 ANQGSEA. The germline V and J ends were trimmed by 1 base and 7 bases, with 11 bases remaining between them. The CDR3 length is 13 residues. CDR3 DNA: TGCAGCGTTGAAGTGGGAGCAGGTAATGAGCAGTTCTTC. Its protein product is CSVEVGAGNEQFF.

This clonotype was seen a handful of times. The chain couples TRBV19 to TRBJ2-1, with D perhaps TRBD2 (6 bases). Deletions cut 6 bases from V and 3 bases from J, with 12 bases between. In germline, CDR1 is LNHDA, CDR2 SQIVND (reference sequence). The CDR3 spans 14 residues. The CDR3 loop reads CASRGRSDYNEQFF. For the CDR3, the DNA is TGTGCCAGTAGAGGGAGGTCCGACTACAATGAGCAGTTCTTC.

The V and J genes are TRBV15 and TRBJ2-1, with D unresolved. The CDR3 is made up of 16 amino acids. Germline V lookup: CDR1 LNHNV, CDR2 YYDKDF (reference sequence). Trimming left V 0 bases short and J 4 bases short, with 13 bases between. The CDR3: CATSRDGPWGYNEQFF. The CDR3 DNA follows: TGTGCCACCAGCAGAGATGGCCCCTGGGGATACAATGAGCAGTTCTTC. Full variable domain (rest looked up from reference TRBV15 and TRBJ2-1): DAMVIQNPRYQVTQFGKPVTLSCSQTLNHNVMYWYQQKSSQAPKLLFHYYDKDFNNEADTPDNFQSRRPNTSFCFLDIRSPGLGDTAMYLCATSRDGPWGYNEQFFGPGTRLTVL.

There are a few counts of this clonotype. CDR3 DNA sequence: TGTGCCATCAGTGAGTCGGAGACGCTGAATGAGCAGTTCTTC. Encoded protein: CAISESETLNEQFF. V and J are TRBV10-3 and TRBJ2-1; D ambiguous. The V end lost 0 bases, the J end lost 7 bases, and 10 bases lay between the germline ends. Germline V CDR1 and CDR2: ENHRY, SYGVKD. The CDR3 runs 14 residues.

The chain couples TRBV20-1 to TRBJ2-5, with a weak D call TRBD2 (6 bases). This CDR3 spans 15 amino acids. The V end was cut by 0 bases, the J end by 1 base, with 12 bases between. Germline loops: CDR1 DFQATT, CDR2 SNEGSKA (reference sequence). The chain's CDR3 is CSARDPRRGQETQYF. The CDR3 bases are TGCAGTGCTAGAGACCCGCGGCGGGGCCAAGAGACCCAGTACTTC.

The sample holds a few counts of this clonotype. DNA for the CDR3: TGCAGTGCTGCCCCGGGATCTGGGGATCAGCCCCAGCATTTT. Translation gives CSAAPGSGDQPQHF. V usage is TRBV20-1 and J usage is TRBJ1-5, with D unclear. Germline CDR1 reads DFQATT; CDR2 reads SNEGSKA (reference sequence). The CDR3 loop spans 14 amino acids. The V and J ends lost 5 bases and 5 bases respectively, with 16 bases between them.

In this sample, this clonotype turned up a few times. The chain couples TRBV7-9 to TRBJ2-1; TRBD2 matches at 11 bases. CDR3 size: 14 residues. Germline CDR1 SEHNR, CDR2 FQNEAQ (reference sequence). With V trimmed by 5 bases and J by 7 bases, 4 bases remained unmatched. For the CDR3, the DNA is TGTGCCAGCAGCCAACTAGCGGGAGTAAATGAGCAGTTCTTC. Its translation: CASSQLAGVNEQFF.

The genes are TRBV11-2 and TRBJ2-1, with TRBD2 matching over 8 bases. The CDR3 sequence is 14 residues long. Germline trimming cut 6 bases from V and 8 bases from J; bases unmatched to any gene: 9. The germline CDR1 and CDR2 sequences are SGHAT and FQNNGV. The CDR3 DNA sequence: TGTGCCAGCAGTACCGGGACTAGATACCATGAGCAGTTCTTC. Protein: CASSTGTRYHEQFF.

The chain carries TRBV5-1 and TRBJ2-5; D is uncertain. The CDR3 length is 14 residues. CDR1 and CDR2 from the germline V gene are SGHRS and YFSETQ. V lost 4 bases and J 1 base, leaving 11 bases between the germline ends. The CDR3 DNA sequence: TGCGCCAGCAGCCAGCAGGCGATCCAAGAGACCCAGTACTTC. Encoded protein: CASSQQAIQETQYF.

The chain has TRBV20-1 and TRBJ2-7; D unclear. The CDR3 spans 13 residues. Germline V gene lookup returns CDR1 DFQATT and CDR2 SNEGSKA (reference sequence). The germline V and J ends were trimmed by 6 bases and 3 bases, with 15 bases remaining between them. CDR3 amino acids: CSAWGRSDYEQYF. The CDR3 DNA is TGCAGTGCCTGGGGAAGGTCGGACTACGAGCAGTACTTC.

The chain couples TRBV7-6 to TRBJ2-1, with D hard to call. CDR1 SGHVS and CDR2 FNYEAQ come from the germline V gene. The V gene lost 5 bases and the J gene lost 6 bases, with 11 bases spanning the gap. The CDR3 spans 13 residues. Written as DNA, the CDR3 is TGTGCCAGCAGCCGACTGTTGGGCAATGAGCAGTTCTTC. Translated, it gives CASSRLLGNEQFF.

This clonotype was counted a few times. This chain links TRBV3-1 with TRBJ2-7; D call uncertain. V lost 5 bases to trimming and J lost 6 bases, with 17 bases between them. Germline-derived CDR1 and CDR2 are LGHDT and YNNKEL (reference sequence). The CDR3 spans 14 residues. CDR3 sequence reads: CASSAPKSLTEQYF. The CDR3 coding sequence is TGTGCCAGCAGCGCCCCCAAATCCCTCACCGAGCAGTACTTC.

This clonotype was seen more than once but under ten times. The chain joins TRBV28 to TRBJ1-5; D remains ambiguous. V was trimmed by 3 bases and J by 2 bases, leaving 14 bases between them. CDR1 is MDHEN, CDR2 SYDVKM, per germline. CDR3 length: 16 amino acids. This chain's CDR3 is CASSLVLVDGNQPQHF. Written as DNA, the CDR3 is TGTGCCAGCAGTTTGGTTCTCGTCGATGGCAATCAGCCCCAGCATTTT.

This clonotype was detected a few times. The gene calls are TRBV5-1 and TRBJ2-1; the match to TRBD1 covers 9 bases. The CDR3 covers 15 residues. V was clipped by 4 bases and J by 6 bases; unmatched bases: 8. From germline, CDR1 is SGHRS and CDR2 YFSETQ. As DNA, the CDR3 is TGCGCCAGCAGCCGTACCGGGACAGGGCCCAATGAGCAGTTCTTC. It codes for CASSRTGTGPNEQFF.

V gene TRBV18 combines with J gene TRBJ2-5, with a tentative D call TRBD2 (5 bases). Trimming took off 3 bases at V and 3 bases at J, with 14 bases between the two ends. The CDR3 has 15 residues. Looked up from germline, CDR1 is KGHSH and CDR2 is LQKENI. CDR3 bases: TGTGCCAGCTCACCCACCACCCCAGCGGAAGAGACCCAGTACTTC. It yields the protein CASSPTTPAEETQYF.

There are many counts of this clonotype. The gene calls are TRBV19 and TRBJ1-5; 8 bases are a match to TRBD1. With 8 bases clipped from V and 3 bases from J, the junction kept 3 bases outside the gene matches. Germline-derived CDR1 and CDR2 are LNHDA and SQIVND (reference sequence). The CDR3 runs 13 residues. In nucleotides, the CDR3 is TGTGCCAGTGGACAGGGCCTCAATCAGCCCCAGCATTTT. The encoded protein is CASGQGLNQPQHF.

This clonotype was observed at least ten times. V and J are TRBV6-4 and TRBJ2-3, with D maybe TRBD2 (6 bases). Germline assignment: CDR1 MRHNA and CDR2 SNTAGT. Trimming stripped 7 bases from V and 2 bases from J, with 16 bases between. This CDR3 contains 15 residues. CDR3 residues: CASNGAREPTDTQYF. Written as DNA, the CDR3 is TGTGCCAGCAACGGCGCGCGGGAACCCACAGATACGCAGTATTTT.

This clonotype was detected many times. CDR3 bases: TGTGCCAGCAGCTTAGGCGTCCCTAGCGGGAGAGCTCGGTATTATGAGCAGTTCTTC. It is translated as CASSLGVPSGRARYYEQFF. V usage is TRBV11-2 and J usage is TRBJ2-1; 10 bases line up with TRBD2. V gave up 1 base and J gave up 8 bases; unmatched junction bases: 17. There are 19 residues in the CDR3. Germline V gives CDR1 SGHAT, CDR2 FQNNGV. The full variable domain, with the rest looked up from reference TRBV11-2 and TRBJ2-1, is EAGVAQSPRYKIIEKRQSVAFWCNPISGHATLYWYQQILGQGPKLLIQFQNNGVVDDSQLPKDRFSAERLKGVDSTLKIQPAKLEDSAVYLCASSLGVPSGRARYYEQFFGPGTRLTVL.

This clonotype was seen more than once but under ten times. V is TRBV6-1 and J is TRBJ1-1; 8 nucleotides match TRBD1. CDR1 MNHNS and CDR2 SASEGT come from the germline V gene. The CDR3 consists of 14 residues. V shed 5 bases, J shed 6 bases, and the junction held 8 bases outside the gene matches. DNA of the CDR3: TGTGCCAGCAGTCCCGGGACAGGTTCTGCTGAAGCTTTCTTT. It is translated as CASSPGTGSAEAFF.

Ten or more counts support this clonotype. The V call is TRBV12-3 or TRBV12-4, the J call TRBJ2-3, with unresolved D. Deletions cut 5 bases from V and 0 bases from J, with 9 bases between. The length of the CDR3 is 14 residues. The CDR3 loop reads CASSPDTSTDTQYF. CDR3 nucleotide sequence: TGTGCCAGCAGTCCAGACACTAGCACAGATACGCAGTATTTT.

This chain links TRBV11-2 with TRBJ2-1; 9 bases line up with TRBD2. CDR3 length: 15 residues. Per the germline V gene, CDR1 is SGHAT and CDR2 is FQNNGV. V lost 8 bases and J lost 8; bases outside the gene matches: 13. CDR3 coding DNA: TGTGCCAGCCGACAATATGCGGGAGGGCCCGATGAGCAGTTCTTC. Residues: CASRQYAGGPDEQFF.

This chain links TRBV29-1 with TRBJ2-1; D possibly uses TRBD1 or TRBD2 (5 bases each). The CDR3 length is 13 residues. V lost 7 bases, J lost 5 bases, and 15 bases lay in between. Germline CDR1 and CDR2: SQVTM and ANQGSEA. CDR3 region: CSDTRDGDNEQFF. The CDR3 coding sequence is TGCAGCGATACCCGGGACGGTGACAATGAGCAGTTCTTC.

This clonotype was seen only a few times. The chain links TRBV3-1 to TRBJ2-7; 9 bases map to TRBD1. There are 14 residues in the CDR3. From germline, CDR1 is LGHDT and CDR2 YNNKEL (reference sequence). J gave up 5 bases and V 1 base, and 3 bases lay outside the gene matches. The CDR3 sequence is CASSQADRGHEQYF. In DNA, the CDR3 is TGTGCCAGCAGCCAAGCGGACAGGGGCCACGAGCAGTACTTC.

This CDR3 reads CASSGTRADFGGYEQYF. In DNA, the CDR3 is TGTGCCAGCAGTGGTACTAGAGCTGACTTTGGAGGATACGAGCAGTACTTC. The V and J genes are TRBV5-4 and TRBJ2-7; tentatively, D is TRBD2 (5 bases). The CDR3 extends over 17 amino acids. CDR1 is SGHNT, CDR2 YYREEE, per germline (reference sequence). V gave up 5 bases and J gave up 4 bases, with 25 bases separating them.

This clonotype came up a few times. V gene TRBV12-3 or TRBV12-4 combines with J gene TRBJ1-5; 7 nucleotides align to TRBD1. CDR3 length: 16 amino acids. J was trimmed by 7 bases and V by 5 bases; bases with no gene match: 14. The CDR3 spells CASSPHGGGPLQPQHF. Written as DNA, the CDR3 is TGTGCCAGCAGTCCCCATGGAGGGGGCCCTCTCCAGCCCCAGCATTTT.

This clonotype was seen a few times. The CDR3 loop reads CASSLDPSGSMLGTQYF. CDR3 nucleotide sequence: TGTGCCAGCAGCTTAGATCCTAGCGGGAGTATGTTAGGTACGCAGTATTTT. V gene TRBV11-2 combines with J gene TRBJ2-3; 10 bases fit TRBD2. Germline V gives CDR1 SGHAT, CDR2 FQNNGV. The CDR3 contains 17 residues. The V gene end was trimmed by 0 bases and the J gene end by 8 bases; junction bases not matched to a gene: 11. Full variable domain (outside the CDR3, taken from reference TRBV11-2 and TRBJ2-3): EAGVAQSPRYKIIEKRQSVAFWCNPISGHATLYWYQQILGQGPKLLIQFQNNGVVDDSQLPKDRFSAERLKGVDSTLKIQPAKLEDSAVYLCASSLDPSGSMLGTQYFGPGTRLTVL.

As regards this clonotype: Germline is not matched at one junction end, which may reflect a read error. The CDR3 DNA reads TGTACCAGCAGCCTACTCGGGACACGGGACCATGAGCAGTTCTTC. The encoded protein is CTSSLLGTRDHEQFF. The gene calls are TRBV11-3 and TRBJ2-1, with D possibly TRBD1 on 6 matching bases. The CDR3 spans 15 residues. Germline values: CDR1 SGHNT, CDR2 YENEEA.